The clone carrying this T cell receptor (beta chain) was observed a single time. Its target is not known. This record belongs to a study of coeliac disease. Overall study findings and caveats: Largely private TRB repertoires meant most sequences were sample-unique.

Sequencing was performed with immunoSEQ multiplex PCR; in TCRdb, only in-frame clones are kept and a portion is missing. The sample consists of thousands of clones, about 70% of them appearing once. The CDR3 sequence is 15 residues long. Germline loops: CDR1 SGHDT, CDR2 YYEEEE. V was cut by 2 bases and J by 4 bases, with 13 bases left in between. Sequenced: intraepithelial lymphocytes from the gut. V gene TRBV5-6 combines with J gene TRBJ1-3; a possible D gene is TRBD1 (5 bases). This sequence originates from a man younger than 40 with celiac disease. CDR3 in DNA: TGTGCCAGCAGCTTTAGGGGACTCCAAGGAAACACCATATATTTT. It translates to CASSFRGLQGNTIYF. The full variable domain, its missing parts supplied by reference TRBV5-6 and TRBJ1-3, is DAGVTQSPTHLIKTRGQQVTLRCSPKSGHDTVSWYQQALGQGPQFIFQYYEEEERQRGNFPDRFSGHQFPNYSSELNVNALLLGDSALYLCASSFRGLQGNTIYFGEGSWLTVV.